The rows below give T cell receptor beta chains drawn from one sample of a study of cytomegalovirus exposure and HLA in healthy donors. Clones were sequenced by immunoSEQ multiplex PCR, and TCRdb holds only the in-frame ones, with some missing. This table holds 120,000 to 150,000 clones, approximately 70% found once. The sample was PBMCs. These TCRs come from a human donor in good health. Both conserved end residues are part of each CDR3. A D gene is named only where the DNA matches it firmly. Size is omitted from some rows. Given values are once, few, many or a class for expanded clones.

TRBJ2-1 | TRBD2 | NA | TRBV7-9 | CASSLDSTSGPPNEQFF | TGTGCCAGCAGCTTAGACTCCACTAGCGGACCCCCCAATGAGCAGTTCTTC
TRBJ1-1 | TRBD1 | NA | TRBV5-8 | CASSLGTGRTEAFF | TGTGCCAGCAGCTTAGGGACAGGGAGAACTGAAGCTTTCTTT
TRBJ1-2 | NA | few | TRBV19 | CASSTGDTGRTGYTF | TGTGCCAGTAGTACCGGGGACACCGGACGCACGGGCTACACCTTC
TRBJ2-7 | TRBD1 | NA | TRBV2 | CASTVTKQGDLSYEQYF | TGTGCCAGCACCGTAACGAAACAGGGGGACCTCTCCTACGAGCAGTACTTC
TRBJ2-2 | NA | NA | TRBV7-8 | CASSPSVGGLNTGELFF | TGTGCCAGCAGCCCCAGCGTGGGAGGCTTAAACACCGGGGAGCTGTTTTTT
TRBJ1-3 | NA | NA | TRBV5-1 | CASASPENTIYF | TGCGCCAGCGCCTCGCCAGAAAACACCATATATTTT
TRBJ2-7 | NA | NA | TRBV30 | CAWSRGIEQYF | TGTGCCTGGAGTAGAGGGATCGAGCAGTACTTC
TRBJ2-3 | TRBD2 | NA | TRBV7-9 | CASSYLAGANTDTQYF | TGTGCCAGCAGCTACTTAGCGGGGGCGAACACAGATACGCAGTATTTT
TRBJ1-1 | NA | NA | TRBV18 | CASSPGTGTIFRGAFF | TGTGCCAGCTCACCAGGAACCGGGACTATTTTTCGGGGAGCTTTCTTT
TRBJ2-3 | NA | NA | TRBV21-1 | CASRHRTDTQYF | TGTGCCAGCAGACACCGCACAGATACGCAGTATTTT
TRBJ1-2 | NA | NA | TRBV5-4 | CASSLARGGFGYTF | TGTGCCAGCAGCTTGGCCCGGGGGGGATTTGGCTACACCTTC
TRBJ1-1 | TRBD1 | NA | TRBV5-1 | CASSQRQGRNTEAFF | TGCGCCAGCAGCCAACGACAGGGCCGAAACACTGAAGCTTTCTTT
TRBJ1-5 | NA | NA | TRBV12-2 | CASRPKLREGQPQHF | TGTGCAAGTCGCCCCAAGCTCAGGGAAGGGCAGCCCCAGCATTTT
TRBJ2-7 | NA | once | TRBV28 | CASSSGYEQYF | TGTGCCAGCAGTTCGGGCTACGAGCAGTACTTC
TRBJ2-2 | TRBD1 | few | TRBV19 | CASLPGTGATNTGELFF | TGTGCCAGCCTTCCCGGGACAGGGGCTACGAACACCGGGGAGCTGTTTTTT
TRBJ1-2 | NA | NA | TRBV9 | CASSASQGWGYGYTF | TGTGCCAGCAGCGCGTCACAGGGTTGGGGTTATGGCTACACCTTC
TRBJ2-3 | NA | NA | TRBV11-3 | CASSPSVRPDTQYF | TGTGCCAGCAGTCCTAGCGTGCGCCCAGATACGCAGTATTTT
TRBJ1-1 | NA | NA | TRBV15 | CATSRDGDRSAEAFF | TGTGCCACCAGCAGAGATGGCGACAGAAGCGCTGAAGCTTTCTTT
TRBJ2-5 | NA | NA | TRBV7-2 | CASSLLGGWETQYF | TGTGCCAGCAGCTTATTAGGGGGATGGGAGACCCAGTACTTC
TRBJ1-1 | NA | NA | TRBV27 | CASRPPLATSEAFF | TGTGCCAGCAGACCCCCCTTGGCAACGTCTGAAGCTTTCTTT
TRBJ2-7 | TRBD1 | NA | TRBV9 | CASSAGQAYSYEQYF | TGTGCCAGCAGCGCTGGACAGGCCTACTCCTACGAGCAGTACTTC
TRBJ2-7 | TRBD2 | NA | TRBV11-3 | CASSLGLAGVNEQYF | TGTGCCAGCAGCTTGGGACTAGCGGGAGTAAACGAGCAGTACTTC
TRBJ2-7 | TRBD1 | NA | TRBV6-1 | CATDKQGAKEQYF | TGTGCCACCGATAAACAGGGGGCGAAAGAGCAGTACTTC
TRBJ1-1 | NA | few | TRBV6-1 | CASSEGTDGATEAFF | TGTGCCAGCAGTGAAGGGACAGACGGGGCCACTGAAGCTTTCTTT
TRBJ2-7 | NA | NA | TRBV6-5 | CASRRGSSYEQYF | TGTGCCAGCAGGCGAGGATCCTCCTACGAGCAGTACTTC
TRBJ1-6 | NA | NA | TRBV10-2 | CASTSGQNSYNSPLHF | TGCGCCAGCACTTCGGGACAAAACTCCTATAATTCACCCCTCCACTTT
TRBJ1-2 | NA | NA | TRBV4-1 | CASSQVANYGYTF | TGCGCCAGCAGCCAAGTCGCCAACTACGGCTACACCTTC
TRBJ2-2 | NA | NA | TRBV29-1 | CSVSTGVDTGELFF | TGCAGCGTTTCGACAGGCGTCGACACCGGGGAGCTGTTTTTT
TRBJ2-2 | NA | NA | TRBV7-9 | CASSRSGTGELFF | TGTGCCAGCAGCCGGTCGGGCACCGGGGAGCTGTTTTTT
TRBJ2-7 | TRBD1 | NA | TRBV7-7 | CASSLASAKGDRGPYEQYF | TGTGCTAGCAGCTTAGCCTCGGCTAAAGGGGACAGGGGGCCCTACGAGCAGTACTTC